The sequence of this T cell receptor (beta chain) was determined in a study of OX40 agonist ivuxolimab in advanced cancers. Concerning the study at large: The costimulatory receptor OX40 (CD134) was targeted by ivuxolimab, a fully human IgG2 agonistic monoclonal antibody. Intravenous ivuxolimab was administered to patients every 2 weeks at six dose levels: 0.01, 0.1, 0.3, 1.5, 3 and 10 mg/kg. Of the roughly 52 patients in dose escalation, some 20 had hepatocellular carcinoma, about 15 had melanoma, 9 had renal cell carcinoma and 9 had head and neck cancer. In the dose-escalation cohort, around 80% of patients were male, and the mean age was around 65 years with a range of roughly 23 to 79. Patients were allowed to have had prior anti-PD-1, anti-PD-L1 or anti-CTLA-4 therapy, and more than 30% of the dose-escalation patients had previously received checkpoint inhibitors. Partial responses occurred in three dose-escalation patients: two with cutaneous melanoma and one with hepatocellular carcinoma. Peripheral TCRbeta sequencing was intended to test whether TCR sequence diversity was altered and clonal T-cell expansion was caused by ivuxolimab. The monotherapy dose-escalation portion (N of about 50 patients) of the phase I ivuxolimab trial is reported in the paper.

The trial excluded patients who had a history of autoimmune disease or who were on systemic immunosuppression. Peripheral blood for TCR sequencing was collected from all dose cohorts at baseline, on cycle 4 day 1, and on cycle 7 day 1. Samples were obtained from an open-label, multicenter, first-in-human phase I dose-escalation trial of ivuxolimab. Adults with locally advanced or metastatic head and neck squamous cell, hepatocellular, melanoma or renal cell carcinoma were enrolled in the trial. Before TCR sequencing, CD4+ T cells and CD8+ T cells were sorted from peripheral blood as separate populations. Genomic DNA was extracted from sorted cells for sequencing of the TCRbeta CDR3 region. The immunoSEQ Assay was used to sequence the TCRbeta CDR3 regions. What TCRdb holds here is the immuneACCESS table cut down to in-frame rearrangements. Part of the clones is not present; checked against another copy, under half of the missing clones reflect an unresolved V gene, and the others are unexplained. The sample table lists approximately 60,000 clones, roughly 93% of them with a count of one. Of the sample, approximately 18% falls within the top ten clones.

From a lookup of the germline V gene, CDR1 and CDR2 are MDHEN and SYDVKM. V is cut back by 3 bases and J by 6 bases, with 12 bases in the junction unmatched. The CDR3, from cysteine to phenylalanine, totals 18 residues. The entry retains the CDR3 DNA only, 54 bases that are in frame from base 1. The full study reports these points: Which antigens the clonally expanded peripheral T cells were specific for was not determined. Partial responders in the 0.1-3.0 mg/kg groups had among the lowest normalized peripheral clonal expansion, especially among CD8+ T cells. After ivuxolimab, more expanded clones were found on average in CD8+ T cells than in CD4+ T cells. Clonal expansion of both CD4+ and CD8+ blood T cells was observed from baseline to week 6 at doses 0.1 to 3.0 mg/kg. Low levels of normalized T-cell clonal expansion were also seen in some patients who did not respond.

In regard to this clone: Its antigen is still unknown. No base-level quality is on record; no much larger clone is a single base apart.

The V and J genes are TRBV28 and TRBJ2-7; TRBD2 agrees with 15 junctional bases. The source of this sequence is an adult with an advanced solid tumor such as melanoma, head and neck, liver or kidney cancer. Sequences were derived from CD4+ or CD8+ T cells sorted from blood, sampled in a trial of the OX40 agonist ivuxolimab. The CDR3 reads as follows: CASSLGLAGGKSGLEQYF. The nucleotides read TGTGCCAGCAGTTTGGGACTAGCGGGAGGCAAGTCGGGGCTCGAGCAGTACTTC.